The sequence of this TCR beta chain was determined in a study of T cells expressing NK-cell markers. Study context: Sorted CD3+CD56-NKG2C+, CD3+CD56+NKG2C- and CD3+CD56+NKG2C+ T cells were the source of the TCR beta repertoires. Study-level points and caveats: A handful of donors showed these clonotypes also leading the CD3+CD56-NKG2C+ fraction.

There are 17 residues in the CDR3. Germline V gives CDR1 SGHVS, CDR2 FNYEAQ. 5'RACE template switching with UMIs generated TCR beta cDNA. After re-calling the 5' RACE reads, TCRdb lists one entry per CDR3 protein, DNA absent. Its clone listing holds 300,000 to 500,000 distinct CDR3 sequences. Comment on this clonotype: Its antigen is undetermined.

The TCR sequence derives from a woman aged 45 to 65 in good health. The V gene is TRBV7-6, the J gene TRBJ2-5; the TCRdb D gene call, TRBD1, has no DNA to confirm it. Sequenced sample: blood T cells: a sorted CD56 or NKG2C T cell subset, CD4+ or CD8+ T cells, or bulk PBMC T cells (not recorded which). CDR3 amino acids: CASSLERGGALQETQYF.